One and the same sample provided the 31 T cell receptor beta chains below, sequenced in a study of blood T cell repertoires in COVID-19. Clones were read by immunoSEQ multiplex PCR, and TCRdb kept only the in-frame ones, dropping some. Of 200,000 to 300,000 clones in the sample, 75% to 95% were seen once. Specimen: peripheral blood. All receptors come from a person aged 18 to 30 with COVID-19, enrolled during active disease.

This sequence joins TRBV11-2 and TRBJ2-1, with 9 bases lining up with TRBD1. The ends lost 2 bases at V and 6 bases at J; junction bases unmatched: 5. The CDR3 spans 15 residues. CDR1 is SGHAT, CDR2 FQNNGV, per germline. CDR3 DNA sequence: TGTGCCAGCAGCTTATCGGGACAGGGAAGCAATGAGCAGTTCTTC. The encoded protein is CASSLSGQGSNEQFF.

The chain uses TRBV5-1 and TRBJ1-1; D unresolved. The V gene lost 4 bases and the J gene lost 7 bases, with 17 bases spanning the gap. CDR3 length: 14 residues. From germline, CDR1 is SGHRS and CDR2 YFSETQ. CDR3 residues: CASSPGGPAVEAFF. CDR3 nucleotides: TGCGCCAGCAGCCCCGGAGGCCCGGCGGTTGAAGCTTTCTTT.

The rearrangement joins TRBV6-5 to TRBJ1-5; no reliable D call. Trimming removed 6 bases at V and 0 bases at J, with 12 bases between. Per germline, CDR1 MNHEY and CDR2 SVGAGI. This CDR3 is 15 amino acids long. For the CDR3, the DNA is TGTGCCAGCAGAAAAGACTTTTATAGCAATCAGCCCCAGCATTTT. This codes for CASRKDFYSNQPQHF.

The V and J genes are TRBV19 and TRBJ2-7, with a weak D call TRBD1 (6 bases). The germline V gene encodes CDR1 LNHDA and CDR2 SQIVND (reference sequence). The ends were cut back, 3 bases at V and 0 bases at J, with 9 bases in the middle. This CDR3 is 14 amino acids long. CDR3 nucleotide sequence: TGTGCCAGTAGTATTCGGGACAACTCCTACGAGCAGTACTTC. Protein sequence: CASSIRDNSYEQYF.

The chain couples TRBV5-1 to TRBJ2-1; 13 bases fit TRBD2. J lost 5 bases, V lost 5 bases, and 7 bases had no gene match. Per germline, CDR1 SGHRS and CDR2 YFSETQ. The CDR3 runs to 16 residues. The CDR3 DNA is TGCGCCAGCAGGATAACCGGGACTAGCGGGAACAATGAGCAGTTCTTC. Its translation: CASRITGTSGNNEQFF.

V usage is TRBV19 and J usage is TRBJ1-1; 8 bases match TRBD1. Germline V gene data show CDR1 as LNHDA and CDR2 as SQIVND (reference sequence). This CDR3 contains 14 residues. The ends lost 7 bases at V and 1 base at J; junction bases unmatched: 5. The CDR3 nucleotides are TGTGCCAGTATGAGGGACAGGCAGAACACTGAAGCTTTCTTT. Its translation: CASMRDRQNTEAFF.

The chain uses TRBV9 and TRBJ2-3; 10 bases line up with TRBD2. The V gene's germline CDR1 is SGDLS and CDR2 YYNGEE. V shed 3 bases, J shed 6 bases, and the junction held 10 bases outside the gene matches. The CDR3 consists of 16 residues. As DNA, the CDR3 is TGTGCCAGCAGCGCGCTTCTAGCGGGAGTCTCTGATACGCAGTATTTT. Its translation: CASSALLAGVSDTQYF.

The rearrangement uses TRBV11-2 and TRBJ2-3, with 10 bases matching TRBD2. Per the germline V gene, CDR1 is SGHAT and CDR2 is FQNNGV. The CDR3 sequence is 14 residues long. The trim removed 3 bases at V and 6 bases at J, leaving 3 bases unmatched. This CDR3 is CASSLGLAKDTQYF. As DNA, the CDR3 is TGTGCCAGCAGCTTGGGACTAGCGAAGGATACGCAGTATTTT.

The genes are TRBV5-4 and TRBJ1-2; D may be TRBD1 (5 bases). V lost 2 bases and J 3 bases, leaving 8 bases between the germline ends. This CDR3 contains 13 residues. Looked up from germline, CDR1 is SGHNT and CDR2 is YYREEE (reference sequence). The CDR3 DNA follows: TGTGCCAGCAGCTTCGGCAGGGACTATGGCTACACCTTC. Encoded protein: CASSFGRDYGYTF.

This chain joins TRBV7-6 and TRBJ1-2; the D is unclear. This CDR3 comprises 15 residues. Trimming shortened V by 5 bases and J by 1 base, and 14 bases separated the two germline ends. Germline V CDR1 and CDR2: SGHVS, FNYEAQ. This CDR3 reads CASSPMGSDNYGYTF. The CDR3 region has the DNA TGTGCCAGCAGCCCTATGGGCAGTGATAACTATGGCTACACCTTC.

CDR3 sequence: CASSEVGLSLSYNEQFF. In DNA, the CDR3 is TGTGCCAGCAGTGAAGTCGGACTGAGCCTTTCCTACAATGAGCAGTTCTTC. J is TRBJ2-1 and V is TRBV6-1; TRBD2 is a possible D gene (5 bases). Looked up from germline, CDR1 is MNHNS and CDR2 is SASEGT. This CDR3 spans 17 amino acids. V lost 1 base, J lost 1 base, and 14 bases lay in between.

In this sample, this clone turned up once. The V call is TRBV2, the J call TRBJ1-2; TRBD1 matches at 8 bases. Per the germline V gene, CDR1 is SNHLY and CDR2 is FYNNEI. This CDR3 spans 16 amino acids. V gave up 7 bases and J gave up 4 bases; unmatched junction bases: 14. The CDR3 is CASTQITGGRAYGYTF. DNA for the CDR3: TGTGCCAGCACCCAGATTACAGGGGGTCGGGCCTATGGCTACACCTTC.

This clone was seen only a few times. The chain uses TRBV5-5 and TRBJ2-1, with TRBD2 identical over 9 bases. Germline CDR1 SGHKS, CDR2 YYEKEE (reference sequence). Germline trimming cut 1 base from V and 12 bases from J; bases unmatched to any gene: 17. The CDR3 length is 17 residues. In DNA, the CDR3 is TGTGCCAGCAGCTTGACTAGCGGGTTTTCCTCAAGTGTGGCGCAGTTCTTC. Its protein product is CASSLTSGFSSSVAQFF.

The CDR3 nucleotides read TGTGCCAGCAGCTTAGTGTGGACAGCTAACACTGAAGCTTTCTTT. Its protein product is CASSLVWTANTEAFF. The chain uses TRBV7-2 and TRBJ1-1, with D possibly TRBD1 on 6 matching bases. Trimming shortened V by 1 base and J by 2 bases, and 11 bases separated the two germline ends. The germline CDR1 and CDR2 sequences are SGHTA and FQGNSA. The CDR3 has 15 residues.

This clone showed up just a few times. CDR3 loop: CASSAGLTNEKLFF. The DNA for the CDR3 is TGTGCCAGCAGCGCAGGGTTGACTAATGAAAAACTGTTTTTT. V usage is TRBV7-9 and J usage is TRBJ1-4, with D possibly matching TRBD1 (5 bases). Germline V CDR1 and CDR2: SEHNR, FQNEAQ (reference sequence). With 5 bases removed from V and 2 bases from J, the gap between germline ends came to 9 bases. The CDR3 consists of 14 residues.

This clone was counted between two and nine times. CDR3 bases: TGCGCCAGCAGCTTGTCTGCCTTCGGTGACACCGGGGAGCTGTTTTTT. The encoded protein is CASSLSAFGDTGELFF. This chain connects TRBV5-1 to TRBJ2-2; no definite D call. CDR3 length: 16 residues. V lost 1 base, J lost 3 bases, and 13 bases lay in between. From germline, CDR1 is SGHRS and CDR2 YFSETQ.

The chain uses TRBV2 and TRBJ1-5; 11 nucleotides line up with TRBD1. The CDR3 length is 13 residues. CDR1 and CDR2 (germline): SNHLY, FYNNEI. Trimming cost V 6 bases and J 10 bases; bases outside gene matches: 5. The CDR3 coding sequence is TGTGCCAGCAGGGAGGGACAGGGGGTCCCCCAGCATTTT. Translating it yields CASREGQGVPQHF. Full variable domain (rest looked up from reference TRBV2 and TRBJ1-5): EPEVTQTPSHQVTQMGQEVILRCVPISNHLYFYWYRQILGQKVEFLVSFYNNEISEKSEIFDDQFSVERPDGSNFTLKIRSTKLEDSAMYFCASREGQGVPQHFGDGTRLSIL.

This chain links TRBV28 with TRBJ2-7; D unclear. Per germline, CDR1 MDHEN and CDR2 SYDVKM. The CDR3 loop spans 14 amino acids. V gave up 5 bases and J gave up 4 bases, with 15 bases separating them. CDR3 DNA: TGTGCCAGCAGTGCATCTTACCGGTGGTACGAGCAGTACTTC. Translating gives CASSASYRWYEQYF. Based on the CDR3 plus reference TRBV28 and TRBJ2-7, the full variable domain is DVKVTQSSRYLVKRTGEKVFLECVQDMDHENMFWYRQDPGLGLRLIYFSYDVKMKEKGDIPEGYSVSREKKERFSLILESASTNQTSMYLCASSASYRWYEQYFGPGTRLTVT.

This rearrangement joins TRBV19 to TRBJ2-5; perhaps TRBD1 as D (5 bases). V was cut by 5 bases and J by 7 bases, with 14 bases left in between. This CDR3 has 13 amino acids. Germline-derived CDR1 and CDR2 are LNHDA and SQIVND (reference sequence). The CDR3 coding sequence is TGTGCCAGTAGTGTCGGCAGGGATGGGACCCAGTACTTC. Protein sequence: CASSVGRDGTQYF.

The chain is built from TRBV12-3 or TRBV12-4 and TRBJ1-2; tentative D call: TRBD1 (5 bases). This CDR3 contains 12 residues. V lost 5 bases and J lost 4, with 8 bases in between. The CDR3 region has the DNA TGTGCCAGCAGTCACACAGGCTATGGCTACACCTTC. Protein product: CASSHTGYGYTF.

This chain connects TRBV27 to TRBJ2-7, with D possibly being TRBD1 (5 bases). Trimming shortened V by 5 bases and J by 4 bases, and 12 bases separated the two germline ends. Germline assignment: CDR1 MNHEY and CDR2 SMNVEV (reference sequence). This CDR3 region has 13 residues. CDR3 amino acids: CASSGRGGYEQYF. The CDR3 nucleotides read TGTGCCAGCAGTGGTAGGGGTGGGTACGAGCAGTACTTC.

The rearrangement joins TRBV5-1 to TRBJ2-3; TRBD2 matches at 12 bases. The V gene end was trimmed by 4 bases and the J gene end by 6 bases; junction bases not matched to a gene: 12. CDR1 and CDR2 (germline): SGHRS, YFSETQ. This CDR3 is 17 amino acids long. The DNA of the CDR3 is TGCGCCAGCAGCCACCTCCCGACTAGCGGGAGCGTGGATACGCAGTATTTT. Translating it yields CASSHLPTSGSVDTQYF.

The rearrangement uses TRBV6-5 and TRBJ1-1; 7 bases agree with TRBD1. The CDR3 length is 14 residues. Germline V gene data show CDR1 as MNHEY and CDR2 as SVGAGI. J lost 3 bases, V lost 0 bases, and 1 base had no gene match. The DNA of the CDR3 is TGTGCCAGCAGTTACTCAGGACAGGACACTGAAGCTTTCTTT. It yields the protein CASSYSGQDTEAFF.

The chain has TRBV5-1 and TRBJ2-2; 7 bases align to TRBD1. The CDR3 loop spans 15 amino acids. CDR1 is SGHRS, CDR2 YFSETQ, per germline. V lost 0 bases to trimming and J lost 7 bases; unmatched junction nucleotides: 6. The CDR3 DNA reads TGCGCCAGCAGCTTGGCGGTTACAGGGGACGGGGAGCTGTTTTTT. Its protein is CASSLAVTGDGELFF.

The chain employs TRBV29-1 and TRBJ2-3; D is possibly TRBD1 (5 bases). The ends were cut back, 8 bases at V and 0 bases at J, with 15 bases in the middle. The CDR3 extends over 14 amino acids. Germline CDR1 SQVTM, CDR2 ANQGSEA. CDR3: CSSNWAGSTDTQYF. The CDR3 DNA reads as TGCAGCTCAAACTGGGCAGGGAGCACAGATACGCAGTATTTT.

CDR3 region: CASSGGRQGKVTEAFF. CDR3 bases: TGTGCCAGCAGTGGGGGGCGACAGGGTAAAGTTACTGAAGCTTTCTTT. The chain joins TRBV2 to TRBJ1-1; TRBD1 matches at 7 bases. V lost 4 bases and J lost 5; bases outside the gene matches: 13. The CDR3 loop spans 16 amino acids. CDR1 and CDR2 (germline): SNHLY, FYNNEI.

The chain links TRBV4-2 to TRBJ2-7; tentative D call: TRBD2 (6 bases). There are 15 residues in the CDR3. CDR1 LGHNA and CDR2 YNFKEQ come from the germline V gene. V shed 3 bases and J shed 4 bases, with 16 bases lying between them. The CDR3 loop is CASSHSRLGEYEQYF. In DNA, the CDR3 is TGTGCCAGCAGCCACTCACGACTAGGCGAATACGAGCAGTACTTC.

J is TRBJ1-5 and V is TRBV19, with D possibly TRBD1 on 5 matching bases. Looked up from germline, CDR1 is LNHDA and CDR2 is SQIVND (reference sequence). With 0 bases removed from V and 0 bases from J, the gap between germline ends came to 6 bases. This CDR3 has 15 amino acids. The CDR3 nucleotides are TGTGCCAGTAGTATAGAAGGGGTTAGCAATCAGCCCCAGCATTTT. It translates to CASSIEGVSNQPQHF.

The chain links TRBV6-6 to TRBJ1-6; TRBD1 is a possible D gene (6 bases). V lost 1 base, J lost 10 bases, and 11 bases lay in between. This CDR3 is 14 amino acids long. The germline V gene has CDR1 MNHNY and CDR2 SVGAGI (reference sequence). CDR3 DNA sequence: TGTGCCAGCAGTTACTGGGGGCTAGGATCACCCCTCCACTTT. Amino acids: CASSYWGLGSPLHF.

This chain joins TRBV5-1 and TRBJ2-5, with TRBD2 matching over 10 bases. Germline CDR1 and CDR2: SGHRS and YFSETQ. This CDR3 is 17 amino acids long. V lost 0 bases, J lost 7 bases, and 12 bases stayed unmatched. CDR3 loop: CASSLATSGFEAGTQYF. As DNA, the CDR3 is TGCGCCAGCAGCTTGGCGACTAGCGGGTTCGAGGCGGGGACCCAGTACTTC.

The rearrangement links TRBV5-6 to TRBJ2-3; D might be TRBD2 (5 bases). The CDR3 extends over 14 amino acids. V was trimmed by 4 bases and J by 2 bases, leaving 11 bases between them. Germline CDR1 is SGHDT and CDR2 is YYEEEE. CDR3 bases: TGTGCCAGCAGCCACGTGGACTCCACAGATACGCAGTATTTT. Its translation is CASSHVDSTDTQYF.